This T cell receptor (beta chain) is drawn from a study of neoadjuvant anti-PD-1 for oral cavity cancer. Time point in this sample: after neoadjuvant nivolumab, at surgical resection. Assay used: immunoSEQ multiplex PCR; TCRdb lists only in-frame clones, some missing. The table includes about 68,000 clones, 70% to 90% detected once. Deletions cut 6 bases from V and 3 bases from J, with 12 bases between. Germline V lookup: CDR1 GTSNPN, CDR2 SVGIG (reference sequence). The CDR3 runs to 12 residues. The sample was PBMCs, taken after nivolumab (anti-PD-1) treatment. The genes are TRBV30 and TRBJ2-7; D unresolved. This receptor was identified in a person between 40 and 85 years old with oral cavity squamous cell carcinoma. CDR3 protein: CACKGKVYEQYF. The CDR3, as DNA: TGTGCCTGCAAGGGAAAGGTCTACGAGCAGTACTTC.